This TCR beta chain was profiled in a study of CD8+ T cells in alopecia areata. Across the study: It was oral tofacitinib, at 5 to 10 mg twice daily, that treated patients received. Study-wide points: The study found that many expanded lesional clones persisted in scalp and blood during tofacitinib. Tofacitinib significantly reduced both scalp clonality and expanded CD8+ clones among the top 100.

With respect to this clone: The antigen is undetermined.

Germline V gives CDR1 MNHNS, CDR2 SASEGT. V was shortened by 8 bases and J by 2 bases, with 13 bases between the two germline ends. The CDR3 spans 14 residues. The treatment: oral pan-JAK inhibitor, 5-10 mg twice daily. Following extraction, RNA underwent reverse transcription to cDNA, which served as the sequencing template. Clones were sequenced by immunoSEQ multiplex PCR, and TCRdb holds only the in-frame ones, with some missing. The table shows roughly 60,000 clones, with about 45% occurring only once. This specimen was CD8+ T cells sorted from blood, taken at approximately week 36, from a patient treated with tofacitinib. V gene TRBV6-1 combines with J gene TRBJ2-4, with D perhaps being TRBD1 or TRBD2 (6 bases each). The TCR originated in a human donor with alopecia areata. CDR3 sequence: CASGGPGTKNIQYF. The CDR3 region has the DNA TGTGCCAGCGGGGGGCCAGGAACCAAAAACATTCAGTACTTC.